This T cell receptor beta chain is from a study of early stage breast cancer tumors. Looking at the study overall: Samples were sequenced at about 10-fold average coverage. Study conclusions and caveats: Blood repertoires resembled normal breast more than tumor.

The data were produced by immunoSEQ multiplex PCR, yet TCRdb's version contains in-frame clones alone and is incomplete. The sample lists about 30,000 clones, around 67% occurring once. Regarding this clone: Antigen: not known.

Material for sequencing was breast tumor tissue. This receptor was obtained from a person aged 25-39 years with breast cancer.

CDR3 region: CASGTASGANVLTF. The CDR3, as DNA: TGTGCCAGTGGAACGGCCTCTGGGGCCAACGTCCTGACTTTC. The rearrangement joins TRBV19 to TRBJ2-6; D call uncertain. CDR3 length: 14 residues. V was trimmed by 8 bases and J by 0 bases, leaving 8 bases between them. Germline CDR1 is LNHDA and CDR2 is SQIVND (reference sequence).